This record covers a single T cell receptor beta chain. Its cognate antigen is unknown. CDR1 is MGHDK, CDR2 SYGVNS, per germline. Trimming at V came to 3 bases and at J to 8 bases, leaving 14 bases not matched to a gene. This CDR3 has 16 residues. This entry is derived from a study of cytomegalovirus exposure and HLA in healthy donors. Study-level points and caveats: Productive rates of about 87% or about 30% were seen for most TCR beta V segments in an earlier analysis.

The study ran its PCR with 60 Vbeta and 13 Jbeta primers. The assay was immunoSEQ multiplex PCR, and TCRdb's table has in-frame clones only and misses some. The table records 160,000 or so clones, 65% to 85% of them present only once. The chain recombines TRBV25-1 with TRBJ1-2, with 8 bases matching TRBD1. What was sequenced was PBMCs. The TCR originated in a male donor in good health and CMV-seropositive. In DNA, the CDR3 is TGTGCCAGCAGTGATCGAGCCTCAGGGGGCGCTAAGGGCTACACCTTC. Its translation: CASSDRASGGAKGYTF.